The 16 T cell receptor beta chains in this list originate from one sample, sequenced in a study of breast tumors, draining lymph nodes, adjacent tissues. MiXCR was run by TCRdb on the multiplex PCR reads, yielding one entry per CDR3 protein. This table holds roughly 17,000 distinct CDR3 sequences, approximately 41% found once. The sequencing input was breast tumor tissue. The receptors shown here come from a female donor with breast cancer. Some clones in this sample may be carry-over from other donors' samples.

This clonotype was detected only a few times. The chain couples TRBV30 to TRBJ1-1; D is undetermined. CDR1 is GTSNPN, CDR2 SVGIG, per germline (reference sequence). CDR3 length: 12 amino acids. The V and J ends lost 2 bases and 3 bases respectively, with 7 bases between them. CDR3 in amino acids: CAWSHGDTEAFF. CDR3 nucleotide sequence: TGTGCCTGGAGTCATGGTGACACTGAAGCTTTCTTT.

This clonotype was counted ten times or more. The chain combines TRBV9 with TRBJ2-1, with TRBD2 matching over 9 bases. The germline V gene encodes CDR1 SGDLS and CDR2 YYNGEE. With V trimmed by 0 bases and J by 8 bases, 6 bases remained unmatched. CDR3 length: 15 residues. The CDR3 protein is CASSVGGLALDEQFF. CDR3 DNA sequence: TGTGCCAGCAGCGTAGGGGGACTAGCATTGGATGAGCAGTTCTTC.

This clonotype turned up a few times. The DNA of the CDR3 is TGCAGCGTCTTGGACGGGGTTAGCAATCAGCCCCAGCATTTT. Protein sequence: CSVLDGVSNQPQHF. The chain joins TRBV20-1 to TRBJ1-5; D uncertain. The CDR3 is 14 residues long. CDR1 DFQATT and CDR2 SNEGSKA come from the germline V gene (reference sequence).

This clonotype was seen at least ten times. A much larger clone differs by one base, so this may be a read error. Written as DNA, the CDR3 is TGTGCCAGCAGTCTAAAACGGGAGACCCAGTACTTC. This codes for CASSLKRETQYF. The gene calls are TRBV6-1 and TRBJ2-5; D unresolved. Trimming left V 5 bases short and J 5 bases short, with 9 bases between. The CDR3 has 12 amino acids. Germline CDR1 and CDR2: MNHNS and SASEGT.

The chain joins TRBV29-1 to TRBJ2-2, with 14 bases lining up with TRBD2. This CDR3 is built from 14 residues. The V segment lost 6 bases and the J segment 7 bases; nucleotides outside the gene matches: 4. From germline, CDR1 is SQVTM and CDR2 ANQGSEA. The CDR3 DNA is TGCAGCGTCGGGACTAGCGGGAGAGTCGGGGAGCTGTTTTTT. Its translation is CSVGTSGRVGELFF.

This clonotype was seen at least ten times. The V gene is TRBV6-2 or TRBV6-3, the J gene TRBJ2-1; no reliable D call. CDR3 length: 13 residues. Germline CDR1 MNHEY, CDR2 SVGEGT. V was clipped by 2 bases and J by 4 bases, with 6 bases between them. The CDR3 region is CASSYADYNEQFF. The DNA of the CDR3 is TGTGCCAGCAGTTACGCCGATTACAATGAGCAGTTCTTC.

The V call is TRBV7-2, the J call TRBJ2-7, with D possibly matching TRBD1 (6 bases). Trimming took off 2 bases at V and 7 bases at J, with 12 bases between the two ends. CDR1 is SGHTA and CDR2 is FQGNSA in the germline V gene. This CDR3 spans 13 amino acids. As DNA, the CDR3 is TGTGCCAGCAGCTTAACCTTGGGGACAGAGCAGTACTTC. Encoded protein: CASSLTLGTEQYF.

This clonotype was seen at least ten times. V gene TRBV12-3 or TRBV12-4 combines with J gene TRBJ2-1, with D possibly matching TRBD2 (5 bases). The V gene lost 3 bases and the J gene lost 8 bases, with 11 bases spanning the gap. This CDR3 spans 13 amino acids. CDR3 in DNA: TGTGCCAGCAGTTTGGCGCTAGCCCATGAGCAGTTCTTC. Amino acids: CASSLALAHEQFF.

Comment on this clonotype: A much larger clonotype is one base distant, so this may be a read error. This rearrangement joins TRBV4-1 to TRBJ2-1, with TRBD1 matching over 7 bases. Germline CDR1 is MGHRA and CDR2 is YSYEKL. The CDR3 sequence is 15 residues long. The CDR3 sequence: CASSQDRGSYDELFF. CDR3 bases: TGCGCCAGCAGCCAAGACAGGGGGTCCTACGATGAGCTGTTCTTC.

This clonotype was counted many times. This rearrangement joins TRBV7-9 to TRBJ2-5; D might be TRBD2 (5 bases). Per the germline V gene, CDR1 is SEHNR and CDR2 is FQNEAQ (reference sequence). Between the trimmed V and J ends, which lost 5 bases and 2 bases, there was a span of 21 bases. CDR3 length equals 17 residues. CDR3 region: CASSPQRVSLPQETQYF. The CDR3 DNA reads as TGTGCCAGCAGCCCACAGAGGGTATCGCTACCTCAAGAGACCCAGTACTTC.

This chain connects TRBV25-1 to TRBJ1-5; no clear D. This CDR3 has 15 amino acids. V shed 3 bases and J shed 11 bases, with 20 bases lying between them. The germline CDR1 and CDR2 sequences are MGHDK and SYGVNS. CDR3 bases: TGTGCCAGCAGTGAGCCGACTAGCGGGCAAGAGACCCAGCATTTT. Residues: CASSEPTSGQETQHF.

Many counts were recorded for this clonotype. The rearrangement uses TRBV6-6 and TRBJ2-1; D ambiguous. This CDR3 contains 12 residues. The germline CDR1 and CDR2 sequences are MNHNY and SVGAGI (reference sequence). The germline V and J ends were trimmed by 5 bases and 6 bases, with 8 bases remaining between them. The CDR3 nucleotides read TGTGCCAGCAGTAGAACGCTCAATGAGCAGTTCTTC. Amino acid sequence: CASSRTLNEQFF.

This chain links TRBV3-1 with TRBJ2-7; D remains unclear. This CDR3 has 17 amino acids. Germline values: CDR1 LGHDT, CDR2 YNNKEL (reference sequence). V was cut by 0 bases and J by 0 bases, with 15 bases left in between. Written as DNA, the CDR3 is TGTGCCAGCAGCCAAGAATCCGGGCCAGCGAGCTCCTACGAGCAGTACTTC. This translates into CASSQESGPASSYEQYF.

The chain combines TRBV7-2 with TRBJ2-1, with 8 positions matching TRBD2. V lost 3 bases and J lost 9; bases outside the gene matches: 4. This CDR3 has 13 residues. From germline, CDR1 is SGHTA and CDR2 FQGNSA. The CDR3 coding sequence is TGTGCCAGCAGCTTCCAGGGGACTAGTGAGCAGTTCTTC. Translation: CASSFQGTSEQFF. Filled out from reference TRBV7-2 and TRBJ2-1, the complete variable domain reads GAGVSQSPSNKVTEKGKDVELRCDPISGHTALYWYRQSLGQGLEFLIYFQGNSAPDKSGLPSDRFSAERTGGSVSTLTIQRTQQEDSAVYLCASSFQGTSEQFFGPGTRLTVL.

A single count supports this clonotype. The chain has TRBV4-2 and TRBJ2-3; D possibly corresponds to TRBD2 (5 bases). CDR1 and CDR2 from the germline V gene are LGHNA and YNFKEQ. V was trimmed by 4 bases and J by 0 bases, leaving 17 bases between them. The CDR3 length is 17 residues. CDR3 sequence: CASSPASEGPSTDTQYF. In DNA form, the CDR3 reads TGTGCCAGCAGCCCCGCGAGCGAGGGCCCGAGCACAGATACGCAGTATTTT.

CDR3 in amino acids: CAGGSGQYF. The CDR3 coding sequence is TGTGCCGGGGGGAGCGGGCAGTACTTC. The chain uses TRBV19 and TRBJ2-7; TRBD2 is a possible D gene (6 bases). The V gene lost 11 bases and the J gene lost 9 bases, with 11 bases spanning the gap. The CDR3 runs 9 residues. Germline loops: CDR1 LNHDA, CDR2 SQIVND (reference sequence).